The clone carrying this T cell receptor beta chain has at least ten counts. What it recognizes is unknown. With listed TCR primers and previously described methods, bulk TCR libraries were prepared. TCRdb itself ran the PCR reads through MiXCR, one entry per CDR3 protein. The repertoire holds some 680,000 distinct CDR3 sequences, with around 25% as singletons. The sample belongs to a study of molecular identifiers for immune sequencing clone quantification. Regarding the study as a whole: Over 98% of CMV-specific effector molecules, but under 1% of naive ones, were in clones above 20 copies.

Deletions cut 0 bases from V and 4 bases from J, with 10 bases between. Germline V gene sequence: CDR1 SGHRS, CDR2 YFSETQ. The CDR3 runs to 14 residues. V usage is TRBV5-1 and J usage is TRBJ1-1; perhaps TRBD1 as D (5 bases). Sequencing used naive CD8+ T cells from blood, with Jurkat cell RNA spiked in. Regarding subset: FACS-sorted CD8+CD4-CCR7+CD45RA+ naive T cells. This TCR was recovered from a human donor in good health. Some libraries in this study had Jurkat cell RNA spiked in. The CDR3 protein is CASSLAPGPTEAFF. The CDR3 DNA follows: TGCGCCAGCAGCTTGGCCCCAGGGCCCACTGAAGCTTTCTTT.